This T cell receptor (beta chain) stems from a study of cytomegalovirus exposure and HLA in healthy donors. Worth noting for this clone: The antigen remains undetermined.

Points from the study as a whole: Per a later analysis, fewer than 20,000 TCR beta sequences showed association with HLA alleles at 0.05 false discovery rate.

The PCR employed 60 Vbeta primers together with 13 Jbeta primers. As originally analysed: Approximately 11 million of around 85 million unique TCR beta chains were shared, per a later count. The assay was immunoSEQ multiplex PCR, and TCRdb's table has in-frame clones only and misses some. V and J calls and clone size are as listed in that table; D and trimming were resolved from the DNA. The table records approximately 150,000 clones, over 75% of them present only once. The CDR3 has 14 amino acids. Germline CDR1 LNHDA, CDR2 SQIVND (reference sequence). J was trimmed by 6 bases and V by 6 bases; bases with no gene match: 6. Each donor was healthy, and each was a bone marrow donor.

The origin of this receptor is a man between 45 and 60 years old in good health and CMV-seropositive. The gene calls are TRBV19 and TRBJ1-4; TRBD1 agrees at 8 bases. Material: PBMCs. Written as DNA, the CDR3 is TGTGCCAGTAGGCCAGGGGGCGGTCATGAAAAACTGTTTTTT. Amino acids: CASRPGGGHEKLFF.